These 5 T cell receptor beta chains share one sample of origin, sequenced in a study of blood T cells in healthy people across ages. A sample-barcoded 5' primer and a J-beta primer mix were used in a second PCR of roughly 7 to 12 cycles. TCRdb analysed the 5' RACE reads with MiXCR anew, one entry per CDR3 protein. This table holds fewer than 1.5 million distinct CDR3 sequences, 35% to 45% found once. Sequencing was done on a sample of blood. The source of these receptors is a woman under 30 in good health.

The chain has TRBV7-6 and TRBJ2-1; D gene ambiguous. The ends were cut back, 4 bases at V and 1 base at J, with 5 bases in the middle. The CDR3 has 13 amino acids. The germline gives CDR1 SGHVS, CDR2 FNYEAQ. CDR3 bases: TGTGCCAGCAGCTCCCCATCCTACAATGAGCAGTTCTTC. Its translation: CASSSPSYNEQFF.

The chain links TRBV6-4 to TRBJ1-5; a weak D match, TRBD1 (5 bases). Germline assignment: CDR1 MRHNA and CDR2 SNTAGT. The CDR3 extends over 15 amino acids. V shed 7 bases and J shed 2 bases, with 15 bases lying between them. CDR3 sequence reads: CASTLGQGRNQPQHF. CDR3 sequence (DNA): TGTGCCAGCACTCTAGGGCAGGGCCGCAATCAGCCCCAGCATTTT.

This rearrangement joins TRBV11-2 to TRBJ2-5; the match to TRBD2 covers 7 bases. V shed 5 bases, J shed 4 bases, and the junction held 13 bases outside the gene matches. The CDR3 extends over 16 amino acids. Germline V gene data show CDR1 as SGHAT and CDR2 as FQNNGV. The CDR3 DNA reads TGTGCCAGCAGCCCAATGGGGGGATGGGGGGGAGAGACCCAGTACTTC. This encodes CASSPMGGWGGETQYF.

The chain carries TRBV7-2 and TRBJ2-3; D might be TRBD1 (6 bases). Germline loops: CDR1 SGHTA, CDR2 FQGNSA. Trimming stripped 3 bases from V and 4 bases from J, with 14 bases between. The CDR3 totals 15 residues. Written as DNA, the CDR3 is TGTGCCAGCAGCTTCCAGGGGTCGGTCGCAGATACGCAGTATTTT. Its translation: CASSFQGSVADTQYF. The variable domain in full, with the rest retrieved from reference TRBV7-2 and TRBJ2-3, is GAGVSQSPSNKVTEKGKDVELRCDPISGHTALYWYRQSLGQGLEFLIYFQGNSAPDKSGLPSDRFSAERTGGSVSTLTIQRTQQEDSAVYLCASSFQGSVADTQYFGPGTRLTVL.

This chain joins TRBV29-1 and TRBJ1-2, with TRBD1 as a possible D gene (6 bases). CDR3 length: 15 amino acids. V was pared by 3 bases and J by 2 bases, with 16 bases between. Germline assignment: CDR1 SQVTM and CDR2 ANQGSEA. The CDR3 loop is CSVDPEGEINYGYTF. The DNA for the CDR3 is TGCAGCGTTGATCCCGAGGGGGAAATAAACTATGGCTACACCTTC.